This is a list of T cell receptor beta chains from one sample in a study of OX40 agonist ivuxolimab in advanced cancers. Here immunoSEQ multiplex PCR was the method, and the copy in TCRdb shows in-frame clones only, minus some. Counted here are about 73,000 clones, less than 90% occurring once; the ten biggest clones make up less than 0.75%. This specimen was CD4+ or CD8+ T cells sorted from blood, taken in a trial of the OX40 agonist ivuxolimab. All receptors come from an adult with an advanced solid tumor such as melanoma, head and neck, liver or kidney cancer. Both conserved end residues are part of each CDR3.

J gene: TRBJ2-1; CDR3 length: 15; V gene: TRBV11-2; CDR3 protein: CASRAGTSGGWEQFF
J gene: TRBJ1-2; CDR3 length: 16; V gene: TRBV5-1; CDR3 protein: CASSFMDRGLNYGYTF
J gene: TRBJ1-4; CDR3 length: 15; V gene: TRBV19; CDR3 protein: CASSRGHLVGEKLFF
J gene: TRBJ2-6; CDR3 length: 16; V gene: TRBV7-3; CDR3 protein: CASSARTGAGANVLTF
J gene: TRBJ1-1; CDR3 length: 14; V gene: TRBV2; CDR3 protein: CASSYRARDTEAFF
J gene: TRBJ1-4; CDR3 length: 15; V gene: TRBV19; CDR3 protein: CASSKLQGESEKLFF
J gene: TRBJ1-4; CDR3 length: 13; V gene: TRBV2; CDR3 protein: CAGVRDRGEKLFF
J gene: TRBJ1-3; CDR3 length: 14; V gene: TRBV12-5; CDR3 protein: CASGLPDWGDTIYF
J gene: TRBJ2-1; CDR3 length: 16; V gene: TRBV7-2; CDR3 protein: CASSLAVAGGYNEQFF
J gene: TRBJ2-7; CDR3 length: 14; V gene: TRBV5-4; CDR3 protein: CASSVGQWSYEQYF
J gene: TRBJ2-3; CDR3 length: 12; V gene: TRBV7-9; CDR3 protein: CASSIGQNTQYF
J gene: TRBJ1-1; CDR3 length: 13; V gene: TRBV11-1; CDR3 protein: CASSLAGPGPPFF
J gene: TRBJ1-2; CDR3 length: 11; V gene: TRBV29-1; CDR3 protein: CSVGSVFGYTF
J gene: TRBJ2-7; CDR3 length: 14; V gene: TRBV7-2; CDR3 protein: CASTRTSGVYEQYF
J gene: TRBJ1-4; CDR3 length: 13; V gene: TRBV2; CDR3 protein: CASQTATNEKLFF